This is a list of T cell receptor beta chains from one sample in a study of shared clonotypes between healthy human individuals. The table came from immunoSEQ multiplex PCR; TCRdb's copy has only in-frame clones and leaves some out. The table lists roughly 1,800,000 clones, 85% to 95% of them singletons. Specimen: naive CD8+ T cells sorted from blood. These receptors all come from a man aged 18 to 30 in good health. CDR3s include the opening cysteine and the closing phenylalanine or tryptophan. The order of the fields is V gene, J gene, CDR3 protein.

V: TRBV13
J: TRBJ2-1
CDR3: CASSLWASLYNEQFF

V: TRBV12-1
J: TRBJ2-7
CDR3: CASDRGTGEPRESYEQYF

V: TRBV28
J: TRBJ1-3
CDR3: CASSEPGQGLNTIYF

V: TRBV7-6
J: TRBJ1-2
CDR3: CASSSGTGEAYGYTF

V: TRBV7-2
J: TRBJ2-7
CDR3: CASSFGRYYEQYF

V: TRBV7-8
J: TRBJ2-7
CDR3: CASSLGLAGAPLSYEQYF

V: TRBV6-6
J: TRBJ2-6
CDR3: CASSPGSGANVLTF

V: TRBV4-1
J: TRBJ2-7
CDR3: CASSQASGRNSYEQYF

V: TRBV6-5
J: TRBJ1-2
CDR3: CASSYGTGVYGYTF

V: TRBV7-3
J: TRBJ1-2
CDR3: CASSSKGGGQGNNYGYTF

V: TRBV19
J: TRBJ2-7
CDR3: CASSSNWASGYEQYF

V: TRBV27
J: TRBJ2-1
CDR3: CASSTTRTSGRAPYNEQFF

V: TRBV7-3
J: TRBJ2-5
CDR3: CASSSIGRLAGIGETQYF

V: TRBV6-1
J: TRBJ2-7
CDR3: CASRGGDYYEQYF

V: TRBV28
J: TRBJ2-3
CDR3: CASSPTGFTPTDTQYF

V: TRBV6-6
J: TRBJ2-3
CDR3: CASNPLTGASTDTQYF

V: TRBV27
J: TRBJ1-4
CDR3: CASSPRQDLNEKLFF

V: TRBV7-9
J: TRBJ2-1
CDR3: CASSFAGGGGTYNEQFF

V: TRBV25-1
J: TRBJ1-3
CDR3: CASSDSDGFGNTIYF

V: TRBV27
J: TRBJ2-7
CDR3: CASSSLPPGDEQYF

V: TRBV11-2
J: TRBJ2-7
CDR3: CASSRTSGTSSYEQYF

V: TRBV30
J: TRBJ1-1
CDR3: CAWGTANTEAFF

V: TRBV7-2
J: TRBJ1-6
CDR3: CASSRTDSSYNSPLHF

V: TRBV6-5
J: TRBJ1-2
CDR3: CASSGVSNYGYTF

V: TRBV7-2
J: TRBJ1-1
CDR3: CASSLLPDAVYTEAFF

V: TRBV19
J: TRBJ1-1
CDR3: CASSIYVNTEAFF

V: TRBV28
J: TRBJ1-5
CDR3: CASSPVSNQPQHF

V: TRBV5-1
J: TRBJ2-5
CDR3: CASSLVYQDPCYF

V: TRBV12-2
J: TRBJ2-7
CDR3: CASRFLAGPYEQYF

V: TRBV5-8
J: TRBJ2-7
CDR3: CASSLPQGTGTYEQYF